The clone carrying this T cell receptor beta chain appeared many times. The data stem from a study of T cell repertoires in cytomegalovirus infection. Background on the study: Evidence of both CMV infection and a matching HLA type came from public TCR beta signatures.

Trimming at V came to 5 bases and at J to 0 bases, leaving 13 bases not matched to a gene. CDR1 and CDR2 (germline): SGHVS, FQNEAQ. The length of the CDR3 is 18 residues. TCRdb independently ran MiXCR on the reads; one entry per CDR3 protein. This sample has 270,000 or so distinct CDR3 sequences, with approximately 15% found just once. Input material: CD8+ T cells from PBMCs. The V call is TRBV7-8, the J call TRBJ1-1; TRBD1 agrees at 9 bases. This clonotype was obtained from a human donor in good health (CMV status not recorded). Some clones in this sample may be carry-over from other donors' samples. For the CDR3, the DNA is TGTGCCAGCAGCCGAAAAAAGCCACAGGGGGCTTTGAACACTGAAGCTTTCTTT. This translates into CASSRKKPQGALNTEAFF. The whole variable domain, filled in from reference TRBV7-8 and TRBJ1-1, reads GAGVSQSPRYKVAKRGQDVALRCDPISGHVSLFWYQQALGQGPEFLTYFQNEAQLDKSGLPSDRFFAERPEGSVSTLKIQRTQQEDSAVYLCASSRKKPQGALNTEAFFGQGTRLTVV.